The rows below give T cell receptor beta chains drawn from one sample of a study of identical twins. TCRdb re-derived calls from the 5' RACE reads in MiXCR, one entry per CDR3 protein. This repertoire shows roughly 1.6 million distinct CDR3 sequences, about 32% found once; its top ten account for around 0.3%. The sequencing input was cord blood. Receptor source: a newborn girl in good health. Both conserved end residues are part of each CDR3. The D gene is left open where the match is weak. Where a row states a size, it is once, few, many or the class of an expanded clone; other rows omit it.

TRBV4-1	TRBJ1-1	.	14	.	TGCGCCAGCAGCCAGAACCTCCTGAACACTGAAGCTTTCTTT	CASSQNLLNTEAFF
TRBV28	TRBJ1-4	many	15	TRBD1	TGTGCCAGCAGACCACCAGGGGGGAGGAATGAAAAACTGTTTTTT	CASRPPGGRNEKLFF
TRBV11-2	TRBJ2-7	.	15	.	TGTGCCAGCAGCTCCGTCGACAGCTCCTACAATGAGCAGTACTTC	CASSSVDSSYNEQYF
TRBV20-1	TRBJ2-1	.	13	.	TGCGGTGCTAGCGGACAGGGCTACAATGAGCAGTTCTTC	CGASGQGYNEQFF
TRBV6-4	TRBJ1-1	few	14	TRBD1	TGTGCCAGCAGAGACCTAGGGGACAGCCTTGAAGCTTTCTTT	CASRDLGDSLEAFF
TRBV7-2	TRBJ2-3	many	14	.	TGTGCCAGCAGCTTAGGTGTAGGGGCGGATACGCAGTATTTT	CASSLGVGADTQYF
TRBV5-1	TRBJ1-4	.	13	.	TGCGCCAGCGGCAAGGGGACTAATGAAAAACTGTTTTTT	CASGKGTNEKLFF
TRBV16	TRBJ2-1	.	16	TRBD2	TGTGCCAGCAGCCAATCACCGGGACTAGGGGACAATGAGCAGTTCTTC	CASSQSPGLGDNEQFF
TRBV18	TRBJ1-5	few	15	.	TGTGCCAGCACCCTTGGGGTAAATAGCAATCAGCCCCAGCATTTT	CASTLGVNSNQPQHF
TRBV11-2	TRBJ2-7	.	18	TRBD1	TGTGCCAGCAGCTTAGGTTATACCGGGACAGGGCTCTACAATGAGCAGTACTTC	CASSLGYTGTGLYNEQYF
TRBV13	TRBJ1-2	.	15	.	TGTGCCAGCAGCTCGACCCCTTGGGGAGGGCAGGGCTACACCTTC	CASSSTPWGGQGYTF
TRBV24-1	TRBJ2-7	.	16	TRBD2	TGTGCCACCAGTGATTTGGTCGGGACTAGTTCCAATGAGCAGTACTTC	CATSDLVGTSSNEQYF
TRBV28	TRBJ2-1	many	17	.	TGTGCCAGCAGGCGTAGAACTCGGGACCGCTCCTACAATGAGCAGTTCTTC	CASRRRTRDRSYNEQFF
TRBV20-1	TRBJ2-3	many	12	.	TGCAGTGCAAGCAGGGCCGCAGATACGCAGTATTTT	CSASRAADTQYF
TRBV5-1	TRBJ2-1	.	15	TRBD2	TGCGCCAGCAGCGCTAGCGGAGTGGCTTACAATGAGCAGTTCTTC	CASSASGVAYNEQFF
TRBV10-3	TRBJ2-1	many	13	TRBD2	TGTGCCATCACAGGGACTACCTACAATGAGCAGTTCTTC	CAITGTTYNEQFF
TRBV11-2	TRBJ2-7	.	14	.	TGTGCCAGCAGCCGACCCCGGGACACCTACGAGCAGTACTTC	CASSRPRDTYEQYF
TRBV18	TRBJ2-3	few	14	TRBD2	TGTGCCAGCTCAGTGACTAGCCGCGCAGATACGCAGTATTTT	CASSVTSRADTQYF
TRBV20-1	TRBJ2-1	.	14	.	TGCAGTGCTAGAGAATTGGAGGCCTACAATGAGCAGTTCTTC	CSARELEAYNEQFF